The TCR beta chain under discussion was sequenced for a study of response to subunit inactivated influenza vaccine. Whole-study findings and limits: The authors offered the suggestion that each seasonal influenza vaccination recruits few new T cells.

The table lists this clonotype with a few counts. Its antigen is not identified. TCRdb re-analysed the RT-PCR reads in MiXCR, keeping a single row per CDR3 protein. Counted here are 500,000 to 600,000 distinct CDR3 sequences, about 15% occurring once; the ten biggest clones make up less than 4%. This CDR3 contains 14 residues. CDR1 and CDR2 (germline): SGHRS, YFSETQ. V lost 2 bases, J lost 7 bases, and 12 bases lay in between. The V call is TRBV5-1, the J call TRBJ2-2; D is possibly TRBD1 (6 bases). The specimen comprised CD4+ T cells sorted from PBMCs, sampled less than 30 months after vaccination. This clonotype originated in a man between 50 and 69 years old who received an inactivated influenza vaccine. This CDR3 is CASSFTGLHGELFF. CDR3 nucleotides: TGCGCCAGCAGCTTCACAGGGTTGCACGGGGAGCTGTTTTTT.